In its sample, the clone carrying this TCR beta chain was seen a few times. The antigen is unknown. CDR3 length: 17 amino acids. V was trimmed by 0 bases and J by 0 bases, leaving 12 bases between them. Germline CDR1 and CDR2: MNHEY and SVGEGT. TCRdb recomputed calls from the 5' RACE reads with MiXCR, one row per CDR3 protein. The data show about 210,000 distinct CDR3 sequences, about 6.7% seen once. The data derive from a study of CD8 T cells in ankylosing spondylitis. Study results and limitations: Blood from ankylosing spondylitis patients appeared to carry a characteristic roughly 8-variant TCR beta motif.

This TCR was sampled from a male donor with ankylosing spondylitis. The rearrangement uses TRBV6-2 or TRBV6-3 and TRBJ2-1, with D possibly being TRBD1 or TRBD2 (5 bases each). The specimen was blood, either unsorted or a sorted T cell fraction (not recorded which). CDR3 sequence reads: CASSYSPREISYNEQFF. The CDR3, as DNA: TGTGCCAGCAGTTACTCACCCAGGGAGATCTCCTACAATGAGCAGTTCTTC.